Sequencing of this T cell receptor (beta chain) was carried out in a study of T-cell reconstitution after alpha-beta-depleted transplantation in children. General study results and limits: TCRbeta diversity was high at day 60 in some patients (a result of surviving recipient T cells and thymic progenitors). At one year after transplant, newly produced T cells mostly accounted for T-cell counts and diversity. Several hundred graft clones that had expanded were reportedly the source of alpha-beta T cells about two months after transplant.

Preparation of the TCRbeta library used unique molecular identifiers. From the PCR reads, TCRdb called clonotypes with MiXCR, one entry per CDR3 protein. The repertoire includes under 850,000 distinct CDR3 sequences, around 13% of them detected once, and about 0.77% sits in the top ten. This clonotype was counted a single time. Its matching antigen is unknown. A much larger clone differs from this one at a single base, so this may be a read error. The CDR3 consists of 16 residues. The germline V gene has CDR1 SGHRS and CDR2 YFSETQ. The rearrangement joins TRBV5-1 to TRBJ2-5; either TRBD1 or TRBD2 may fit D (5 bases each). This clonotype was sampled from a girl aged 2-10 years with congenital amegakaryocytic thrombocytopenia, due to receive a stem cell transplant. The sample consisted of PBMCs, taken before TCRalphabeta/CD19-depleted stem cell transplant. CDR3 protein: CASSLGPGTEQENQYF. The CDR3 DNA follows: TGCGCCAGCAGCTTGGGACCGGGGACGGAACAAGAGAACCAGTACTTC. Supplemented by reference TRBV5-1 and TRBJ2-5, the full variable domain reads KAGVTQTPRYLIKTRGQQVTLSCSPISGHRSVSWYQQTPGQGLQFLFEYFSETQRNKGNFPGRFSGRQFSNSRSEMNVSTLELGDSALYLCASSLGPGTEQENQYFGPGTRLLVL.